The 5 T cell receptor beta chains below come from one sample, sequenced in a study of CD8 T cells in Susac syndrome. Reverse transcription of about 0.5 to 1 ug RNA used random hexamers. Each CDR3 protein gets one entry after TCRdb re-called the immunoSEQ multiplex PCR reads with MiXCR. The sample has about 210,000 distinct CDR3 sequences, 95% seen once. Sequencing used CD4+ T cells from PBMCs. All receptors come from a human donor with multiple sclerosis.

The rearrangement joins TRBV3-1 to TRBJ1-5; a weak D match, TRBD1 (5 bases). The germline V gene has CDR1 LGHDT and CDR2 YNNKEL (reference sequence). Trimming removed 6 bases at V and 0 bases at J, with 12 bases between. CDR3 length equals 15 residues. The CDR3 DNA is TGTGCCAGCAGTCCAGATACAGGTAGCAATCAGCCCCAGCATTTT. This gives the protein CASSPDTGSNQPQHF.

The J gene is TRBJ1-1, the V gene TRBV4-1; D call uncertain. The germline V gene has CDR1 MGHRA and CDR2 YSYEKL. Trimming cost V 0 bases and J 10 bases, with 18 bases left between them. The CDR3 extends over 15 amino acids. CDR3 region: CASSQDLVGRPGAFF. CDR3 sequence (DNA): TGCGCCAGCAGCCAAGATCTTGTGGGGAGACCTGGAGCTTTCTTT.

The chain carries TRBV11-1 and TRBJ2-1; D ambiguous. Per germline, CDR1 SGHAT and CDR2 FQDESV (reference sequence). The CDR3 loop spans 15 amino acids. V was trimmed by 2 bases and J by 8 bases, leaving 16 bases between them. The CDR3 sequence: CASSLRMIDGHEQFF. CDR3 nucleotide sequence: TGTGCCAGCAGCTTAAGGATGATCGACGGGCATGAGCAGTTCTTC.

This rearrangement joins TRBV29-1 to TRBJ1-2, with D hard to call. V was clipped by 5 bases and J by 1 base, with 11 bases between them. The length of the CDR3 is 13 residues. Per germline, CDR1 SQVTM and CDR2 ANQGSEA. The CDR3 here is CSVLRWDNYGYTF. CDR3 nucleotide sequence: TGCAGCGTTCTTCGGTGGGATAACTATGGCTACACCTTC.

This chain links TRBV15 with TRBJ2-1; D call uncertain. CDR1 LNHNV and CDR2 YYDKDF come from the germline V gene (reference sequence). V lost 4 bases and J 2 bases, leaving 15 bases between the germline ends. The CDR3 has 16 residues. The CDR3 here is CATSILHSFTYNEQFF. For the CDR3, the DNA is TGTGCCACCAGCATTCTACACTCCTTTACCTACAATGAGCAGTTCTTC.